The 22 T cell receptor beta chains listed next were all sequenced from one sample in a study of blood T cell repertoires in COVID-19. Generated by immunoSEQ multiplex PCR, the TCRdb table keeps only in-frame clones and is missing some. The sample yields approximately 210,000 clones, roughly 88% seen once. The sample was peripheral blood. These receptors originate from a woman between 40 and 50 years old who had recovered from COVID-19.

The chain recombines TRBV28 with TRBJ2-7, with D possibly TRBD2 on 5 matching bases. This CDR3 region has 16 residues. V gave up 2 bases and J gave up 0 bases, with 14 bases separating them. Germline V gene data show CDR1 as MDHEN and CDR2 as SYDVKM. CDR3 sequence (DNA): TGTGCCAGCAGTTTACTGACCACGGGGTACTCCTACGAGCAGTACTTC. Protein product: CASSLLTTGYSYEQYF.

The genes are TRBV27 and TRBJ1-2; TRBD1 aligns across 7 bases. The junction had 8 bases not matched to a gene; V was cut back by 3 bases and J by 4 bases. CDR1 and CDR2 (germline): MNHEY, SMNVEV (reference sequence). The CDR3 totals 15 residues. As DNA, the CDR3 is TGTGCCAGCAGTTTTAAAAGGGGGCGTATCTATGGCTACACCTTC. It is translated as CASSFKRGRIYGYTF.

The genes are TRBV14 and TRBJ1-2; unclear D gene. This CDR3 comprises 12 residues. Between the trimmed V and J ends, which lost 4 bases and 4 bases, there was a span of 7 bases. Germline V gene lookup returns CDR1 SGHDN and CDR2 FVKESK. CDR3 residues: CASSRQGYGYTF. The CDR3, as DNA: TGTGCCAGCAGCCGACAAGGCTATGGCTACACCTTC.

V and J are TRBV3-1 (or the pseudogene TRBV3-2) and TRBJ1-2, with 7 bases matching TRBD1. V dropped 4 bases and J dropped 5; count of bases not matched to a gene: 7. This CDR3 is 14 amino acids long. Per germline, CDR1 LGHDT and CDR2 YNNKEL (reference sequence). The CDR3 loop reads CASSPPTGYYGYTF. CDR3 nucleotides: TGTGCCAGCAGCCCGCCGACAGGGTATTATGGCTACACCTTC.

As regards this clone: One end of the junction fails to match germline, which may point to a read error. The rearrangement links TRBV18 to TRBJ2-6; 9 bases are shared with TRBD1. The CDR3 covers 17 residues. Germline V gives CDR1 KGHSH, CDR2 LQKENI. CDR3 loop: CASSPQGAISGANVLTF. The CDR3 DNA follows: TGTGCCAGCTCTCCACAGGGGGCTATCTCTGGGGCCAACGTCCTGACTTTC.

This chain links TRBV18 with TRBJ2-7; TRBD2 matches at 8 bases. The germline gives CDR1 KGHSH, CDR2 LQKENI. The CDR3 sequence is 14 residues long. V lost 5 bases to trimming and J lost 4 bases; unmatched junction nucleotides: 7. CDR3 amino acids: CASSFSAGEYEQYF. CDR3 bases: TGTGCCAGCTCATTTTCAGCGGGAGAGTACGAGCAGTACTTC.

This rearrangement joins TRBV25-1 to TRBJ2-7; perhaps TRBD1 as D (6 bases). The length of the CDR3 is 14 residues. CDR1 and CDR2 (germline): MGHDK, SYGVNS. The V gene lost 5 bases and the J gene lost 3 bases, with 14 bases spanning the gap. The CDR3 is CASSPRTAFYEQYF. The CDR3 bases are TGTGCCAGCAGTCCCCGGACAGCTTTCTACGAGCAGTACTTC.

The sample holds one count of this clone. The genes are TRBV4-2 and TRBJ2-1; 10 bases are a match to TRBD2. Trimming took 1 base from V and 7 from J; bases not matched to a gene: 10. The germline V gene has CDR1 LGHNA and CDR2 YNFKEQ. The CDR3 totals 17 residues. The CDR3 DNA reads TGTGCCAGCAGCCAAGCGGCTAAAGCGGGAGGGACGAATGAGCAGTTCTTC. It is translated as CASSQAAKAGGTNEQFF.

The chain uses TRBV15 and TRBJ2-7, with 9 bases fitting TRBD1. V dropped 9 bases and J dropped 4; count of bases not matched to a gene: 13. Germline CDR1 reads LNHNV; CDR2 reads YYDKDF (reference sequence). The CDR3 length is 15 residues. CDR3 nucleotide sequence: TGTGCCACTGCTCTGGCCAGGACAGGGGATTACGAGCAGTACTTC. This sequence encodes CATALARTGDYEQYF. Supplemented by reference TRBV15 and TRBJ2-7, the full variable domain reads DAMVIQNPRYQVTQFGKPVTLSCSQTLNHNVMYWYQQKSSQAPKLLFHYYDKDFNNEADTPDNFQSRRPNTSFCFLDIRSPGLGDTAMYLCATALARTGDYEQYFGPGTRLTVT.

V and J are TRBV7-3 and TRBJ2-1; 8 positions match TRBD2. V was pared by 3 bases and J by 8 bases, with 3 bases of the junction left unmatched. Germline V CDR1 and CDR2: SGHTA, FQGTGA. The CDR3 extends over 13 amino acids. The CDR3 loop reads CASSLSGSDEQFF. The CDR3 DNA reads TGTGCCAGCAGCTTGAGCGGGAGTGATGAGCAGTTCTTC.

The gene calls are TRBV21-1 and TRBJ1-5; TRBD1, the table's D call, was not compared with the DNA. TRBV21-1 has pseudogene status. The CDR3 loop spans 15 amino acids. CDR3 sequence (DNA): TGTGCCAGCAGCATGGACAGTGATAGCAATCAGCCCCAGCATTTT. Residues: CASSMDSDSNQPQHF.

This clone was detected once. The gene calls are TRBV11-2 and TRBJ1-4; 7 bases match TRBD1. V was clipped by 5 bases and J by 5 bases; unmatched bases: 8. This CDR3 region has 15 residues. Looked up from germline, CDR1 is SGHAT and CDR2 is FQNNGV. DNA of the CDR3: TGTGCCAGCAGCCGGGCGACAGGGAAAAATGAAAAACTGTTTTTT. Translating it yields CASSRATGKNEKLFF.

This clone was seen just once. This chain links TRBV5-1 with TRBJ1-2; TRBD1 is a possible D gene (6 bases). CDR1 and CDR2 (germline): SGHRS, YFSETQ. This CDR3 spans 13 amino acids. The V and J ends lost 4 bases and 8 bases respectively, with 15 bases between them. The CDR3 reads CASSPHRDAGYTF. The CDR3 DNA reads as TGCGCCAGCAGCCCCCACAGGGACGCGGGCTACACCTTC. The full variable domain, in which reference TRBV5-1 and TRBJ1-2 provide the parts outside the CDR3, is KAGVTQTPRYLIKTRGQQVTLSCSPISGHRSVSWYQQTPGQGLQFLFEYFSETQRNKGNFPGRFSGRQFSNSRSEMNVSTLELGDSALYLCASSPHRDAGYTFGSGTRLTVV.

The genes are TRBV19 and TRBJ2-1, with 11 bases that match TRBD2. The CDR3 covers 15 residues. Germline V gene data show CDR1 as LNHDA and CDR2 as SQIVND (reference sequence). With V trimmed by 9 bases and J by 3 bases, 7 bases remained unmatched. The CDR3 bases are TGTGCCAGCCAAGCCACTAGCGGGAGCTACAATGAGCAGTTCTTC. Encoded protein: CASQATSGSYNEQFF. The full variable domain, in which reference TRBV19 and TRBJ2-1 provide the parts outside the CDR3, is DGGITQSPKYLFRKEGQNVTLSCEQNLNHDAMYWYRQDPGQGLRLIYYSQIVNDFQKGDIAEGYSVSREKKESFPLTVTSAQKNPTAFYLCASQATSGSYNEQFFGPGTRLTVL.

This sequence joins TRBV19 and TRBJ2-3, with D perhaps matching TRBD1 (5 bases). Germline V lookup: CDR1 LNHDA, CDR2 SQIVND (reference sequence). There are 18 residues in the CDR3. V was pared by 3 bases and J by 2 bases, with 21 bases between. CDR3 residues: CASSIGQGSPTTTDTQYF. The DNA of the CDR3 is TGTGCCAGTAGTATCGGTCAGGGTTCACCCACCACCACAGATACGCAGTATTTT.

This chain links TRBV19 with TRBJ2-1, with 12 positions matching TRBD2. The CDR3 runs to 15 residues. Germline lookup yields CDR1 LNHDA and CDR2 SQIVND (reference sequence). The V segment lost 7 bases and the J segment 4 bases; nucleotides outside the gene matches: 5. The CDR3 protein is CASTTSGSVYNEQFF. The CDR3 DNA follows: TGTGCCAGTACGACTAGCGGGAGTGTTTACAATGAGCAGTTCTTC.

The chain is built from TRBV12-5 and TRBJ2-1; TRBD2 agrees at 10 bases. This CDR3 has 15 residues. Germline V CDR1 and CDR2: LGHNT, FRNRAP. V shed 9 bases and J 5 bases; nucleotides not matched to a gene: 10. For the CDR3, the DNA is TGTGCTAGCAAGAAAGGACTAGCGGACGACAATGAGCAGTTCTTC. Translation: CASKKGLADDNEQFF.

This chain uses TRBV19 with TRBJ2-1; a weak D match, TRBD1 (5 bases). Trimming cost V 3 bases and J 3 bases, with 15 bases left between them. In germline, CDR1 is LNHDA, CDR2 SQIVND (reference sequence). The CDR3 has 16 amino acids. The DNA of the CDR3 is TGTGCCAGTAGTATTTTAGGAACAGGTTTCTACAATGAGCAGTTCTTC. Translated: CASSILGTGFYNEQFF.

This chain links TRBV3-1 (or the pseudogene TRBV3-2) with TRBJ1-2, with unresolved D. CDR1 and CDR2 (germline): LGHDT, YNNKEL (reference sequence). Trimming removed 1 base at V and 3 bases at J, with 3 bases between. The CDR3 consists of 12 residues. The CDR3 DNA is TGTGCCAGCAGCCAAGTAGACTATGGCTACACCTTC. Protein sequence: CASSQVDYGYTF.

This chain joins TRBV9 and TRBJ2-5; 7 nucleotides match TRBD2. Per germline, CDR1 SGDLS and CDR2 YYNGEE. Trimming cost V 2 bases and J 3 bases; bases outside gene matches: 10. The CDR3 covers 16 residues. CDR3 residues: CASSVSGAAVEETQYF. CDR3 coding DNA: TGTGCCAGCAGCGTCAGCGGGGCGGCGGTAGAAGAGACCCAGTACTTC.

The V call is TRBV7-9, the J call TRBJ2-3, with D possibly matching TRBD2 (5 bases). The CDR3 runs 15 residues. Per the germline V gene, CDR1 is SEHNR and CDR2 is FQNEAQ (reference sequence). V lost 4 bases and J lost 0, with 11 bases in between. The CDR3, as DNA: TGTGCCAGCAGCTCCCGGGGTTCGAGCACAGATACGCAGTATTTT. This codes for CASSSRGSSTDTQYF.

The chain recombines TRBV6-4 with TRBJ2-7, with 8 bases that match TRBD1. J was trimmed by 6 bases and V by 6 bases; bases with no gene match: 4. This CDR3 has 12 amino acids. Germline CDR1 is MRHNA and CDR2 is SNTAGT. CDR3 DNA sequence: TGTGCCAGCAGACCAGGGGGCGTCGAGCAGTACTTC. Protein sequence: CASRPGGVEQYF.